This T cell receptor beta chain originates from a study of cytomegalovirus exposure and HLA in healthy donors. Study outcomes and limitations: In a later analysis, productive TCRs from donors in an Asian-associated ancestry cluster reportedly carried fewer N-insertions than the cohort mean.

As for this clone: The antigen is not known.

The germline V gene has CDR1 LNHDA and CDR2 SQIVND (reference sequence). The CDR3 loop spans 14 amino acids. V was trimmed by 3 bases and J by 4 bases, leaving 12 bases between them. The PCR ran on 60 Vbeta and 13 Jbeta primers. The method was immunoSEQ multiplex PCR; TCRdb's version includes in-frame clones alone and lacks a portion of them. This repertoire comprises 140,000 to 150,000 clones; its ten largest clones make up about 0.96%. Sequencing was done on a sample of PBMCs. The origin of this receptor is a male donor in good health and CMV-seronegative. The chain joins TRBV19 to TRBJ1-1; D is perhaps TRBD1 (6 bases). The CDR3 bases are TGTGCCAGTAGTATGGGGGGAGGGGGCACTGAAGCTTTCTTT. Translated: CASSMGGGGTEAFF. Based on the CDR3 plus reference TRBV19 and TRBJ1-1, the full variable domain is DGGITQSPKYLFRKEGQNVTLSCEQNLNHDAMYWYRQDPGQGLRLIYYSQIVNDFQKGDIAEGYSVSREKKESFPLTVTSAQKNPTAFYLCASSMGGGGTEAFFGQGTRLTVV.